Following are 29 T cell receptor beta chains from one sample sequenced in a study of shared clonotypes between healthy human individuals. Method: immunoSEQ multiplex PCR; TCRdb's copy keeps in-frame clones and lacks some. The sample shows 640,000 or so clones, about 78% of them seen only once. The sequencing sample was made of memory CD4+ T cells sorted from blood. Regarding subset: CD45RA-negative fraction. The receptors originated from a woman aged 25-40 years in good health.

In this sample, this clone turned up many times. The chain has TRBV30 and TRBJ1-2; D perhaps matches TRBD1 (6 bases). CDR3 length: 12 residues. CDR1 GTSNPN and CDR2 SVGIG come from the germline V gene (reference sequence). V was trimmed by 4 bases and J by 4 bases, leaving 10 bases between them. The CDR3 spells CAWMRGGYGYTF. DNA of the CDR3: TGTGCCTGGATGAGGGGGGGCTATGGCTACACCTTC. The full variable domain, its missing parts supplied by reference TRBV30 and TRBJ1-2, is SQTIHQWPATLVQPVGSPLSLECTVEGTSNPNLYWYRQAAGRGLQLLFYSVGIGQISSEVPQNLSASRPQDRQFILSSKKLLLSDSGFYLCAWMRGGYGYTFGSGTRLTVV.

CDR3 region: CAWGRMMNTEAFF. The DNA of the CDR3 is TGTGCCTGGGGCCGCATGATGAACACTGAAGCTTTCTTT. The chain recombines TRBV30 with TRBJ1-1; unclear D gene. Trimming pared 5 bases from V and 0 bases from J, leaving 10 bases between. From germline, CDR1 is GTSNPN and CDR2 SVGIG (reference sequence). The CDR3 length is 13 residues.

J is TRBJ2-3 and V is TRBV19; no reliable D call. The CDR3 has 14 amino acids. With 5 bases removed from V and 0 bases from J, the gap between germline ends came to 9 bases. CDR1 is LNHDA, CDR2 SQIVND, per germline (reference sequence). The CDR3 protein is CASSPQSSTDTQYF. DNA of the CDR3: TGTGCCAGTAGTCCTCAGTCGAGCACAGATACGCAGTATTTT.

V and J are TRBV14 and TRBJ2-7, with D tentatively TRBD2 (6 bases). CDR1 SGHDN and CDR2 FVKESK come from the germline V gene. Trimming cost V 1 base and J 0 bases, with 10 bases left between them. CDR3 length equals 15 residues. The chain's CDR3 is CASSQAGGGSYEQYF. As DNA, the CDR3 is TGTGCCAGCAGCCAAGCCGGGGGTGGCTCCTACGAGCAGTACTTC.

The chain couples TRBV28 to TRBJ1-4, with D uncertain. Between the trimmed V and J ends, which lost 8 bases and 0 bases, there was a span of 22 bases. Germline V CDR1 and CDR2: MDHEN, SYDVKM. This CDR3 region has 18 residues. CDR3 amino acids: CASRMRTATIATNEKLFF. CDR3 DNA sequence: TGTGCCAGCCGTATGAGGACTGCTACCATTGCAACTAATGAAAAACTGTTTTTT.

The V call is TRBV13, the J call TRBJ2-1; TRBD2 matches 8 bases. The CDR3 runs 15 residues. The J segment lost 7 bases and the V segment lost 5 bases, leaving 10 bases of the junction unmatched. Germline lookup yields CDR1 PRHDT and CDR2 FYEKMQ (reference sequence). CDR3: CASSLLLAGVNEQFF. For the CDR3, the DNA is TGTGCCAGCAGCCTGCTTCTAGCGGGCGTAAATGAGCAGTTCTTC.

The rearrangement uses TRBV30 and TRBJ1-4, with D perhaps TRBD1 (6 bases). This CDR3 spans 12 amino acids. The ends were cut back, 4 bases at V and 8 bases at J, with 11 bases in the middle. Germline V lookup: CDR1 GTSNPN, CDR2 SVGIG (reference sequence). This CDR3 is CAWKGVEEKLFF. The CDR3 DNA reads TGTGCCTGGAAGGGGGTAGAGGAAAAACTGTTTTTT. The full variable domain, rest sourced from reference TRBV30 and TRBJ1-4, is SQTIHQWPATLVQPVGSPLSLECTVEGTSNPNLYWYRQAAGRGLQLLFYSVGIGQISSEVPQNLSASRPQDRQFILSSKKLLLSDSGFYLCAWKGVEEKLFFGSGTQLSVL.

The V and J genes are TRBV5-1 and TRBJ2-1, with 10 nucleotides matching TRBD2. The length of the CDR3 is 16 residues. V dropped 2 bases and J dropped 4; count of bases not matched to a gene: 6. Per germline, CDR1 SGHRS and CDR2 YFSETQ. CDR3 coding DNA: TGCGCCAGCAGCTTCGTACTAGCGGGGAAGTACAATGAGCAGTTCTTC. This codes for CASSFVLAGKYNEQFF. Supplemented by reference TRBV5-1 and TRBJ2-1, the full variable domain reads KAGVTQTPRYLIKTRGQQVTLSCSPISGHRSVSWYQQTPGQGLQFLFEYFSETQRNKGNFPGRFSGRQFSNSRSEMNVSTLELGDSALYLCASSFVLAGKYNEQFFGPGTRLTVL.

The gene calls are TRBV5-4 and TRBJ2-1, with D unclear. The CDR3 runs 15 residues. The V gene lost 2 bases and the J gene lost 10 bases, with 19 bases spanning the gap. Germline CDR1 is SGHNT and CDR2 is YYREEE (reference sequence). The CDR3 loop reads CASSFRGIGVGEQFF. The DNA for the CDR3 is TGTGCCAGCAGCTTTCGAGGAATCGGAGTGGGGGAGCAGTTCTTC.

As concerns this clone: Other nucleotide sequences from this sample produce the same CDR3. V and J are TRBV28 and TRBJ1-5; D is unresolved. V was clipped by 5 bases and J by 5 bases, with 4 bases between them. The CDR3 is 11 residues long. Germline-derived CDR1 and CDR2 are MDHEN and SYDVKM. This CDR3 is CASSQYQPQHF. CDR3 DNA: TGTGCCAGCAGTCAATATCAGCCCCAGCATTTT.

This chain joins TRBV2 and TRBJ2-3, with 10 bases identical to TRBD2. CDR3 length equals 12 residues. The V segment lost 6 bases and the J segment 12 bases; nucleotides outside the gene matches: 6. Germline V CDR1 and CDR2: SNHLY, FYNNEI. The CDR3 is CASSEREGLQYF. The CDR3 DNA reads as TGTGCCAGCAGCGAGCGGGAGGGCCTCCAGTATTTT.

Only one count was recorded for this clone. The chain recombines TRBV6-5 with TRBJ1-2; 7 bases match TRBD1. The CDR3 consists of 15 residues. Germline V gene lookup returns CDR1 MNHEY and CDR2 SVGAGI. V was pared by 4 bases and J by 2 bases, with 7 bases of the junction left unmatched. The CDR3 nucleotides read TGTGCCAGCAGTTTAATTAGGGGGCAGAACTATGGCTACACCTTC. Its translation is CASSLIRGQNYGYTF.

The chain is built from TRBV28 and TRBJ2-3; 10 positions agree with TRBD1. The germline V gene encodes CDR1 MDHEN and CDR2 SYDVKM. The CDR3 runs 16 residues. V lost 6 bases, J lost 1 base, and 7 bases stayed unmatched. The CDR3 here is CASSRTGTGGTDTQYF. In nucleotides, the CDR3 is TGTGCCAGCAGCCGAACCGGGACAGGGGGCACAGATACGCAGTATTTT.

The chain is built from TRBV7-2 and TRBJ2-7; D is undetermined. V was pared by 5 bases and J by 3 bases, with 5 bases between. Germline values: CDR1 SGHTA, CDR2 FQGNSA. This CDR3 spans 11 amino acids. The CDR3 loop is CASSRNYEQYF. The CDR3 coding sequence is TGTGCCAGCAGCCGCAACTACGAGCAGTACTTC.

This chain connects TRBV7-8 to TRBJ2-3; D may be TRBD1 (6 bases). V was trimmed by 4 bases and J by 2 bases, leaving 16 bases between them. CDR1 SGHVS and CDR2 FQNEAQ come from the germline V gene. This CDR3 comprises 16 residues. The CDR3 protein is CASSSSGTWDTDTQYF. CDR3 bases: TGTGCCAGCAGCTCCTCCGGGACATGGGACACAGATACGCAGTATTTT.

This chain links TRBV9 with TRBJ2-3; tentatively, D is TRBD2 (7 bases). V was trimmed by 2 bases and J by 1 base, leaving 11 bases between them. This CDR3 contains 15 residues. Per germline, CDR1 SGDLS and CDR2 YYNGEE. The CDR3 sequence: CASSVLGGGTDTQYF. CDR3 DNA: TGTGCCAGCAGCGTCCTAGGGGGGGGCACAGATACGCAGTATTTT. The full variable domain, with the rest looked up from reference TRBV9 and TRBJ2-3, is DSGVTQTPKHLITATGQRVTLRCSPRSGDLSVYWYQQSLDQGLQFLIQYYNGEERAKGNILERFSAQQFPDLHSELNLSSLELGDSALYFCASSVLGGGTDTQYFGPGTRLTVL.

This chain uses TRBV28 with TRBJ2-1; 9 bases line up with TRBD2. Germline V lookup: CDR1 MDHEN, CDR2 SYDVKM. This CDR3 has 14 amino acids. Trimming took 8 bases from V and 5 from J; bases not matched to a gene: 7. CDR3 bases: TGTGCCAGCGGGGCGGCGGGAGGGGACAATGAGCAGTTCTTC. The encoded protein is CASGAAGGDNEQFF. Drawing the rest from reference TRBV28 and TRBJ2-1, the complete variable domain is DVKVTQSSRYLVKRTGEKVFLECVQDMDHENMFWYRQDPGLGLRLIYFSYDVKMKEKGDIPEGYSVSREKKERFSLILESASTNQTSMYLCASGAAGGDNEQFFGPGTRLTVL.

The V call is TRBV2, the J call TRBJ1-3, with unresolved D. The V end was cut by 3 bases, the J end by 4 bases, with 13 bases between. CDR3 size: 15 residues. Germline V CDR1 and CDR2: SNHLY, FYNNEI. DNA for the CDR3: TGTGCCAGCAGTGAGCAAATCACTGCGGGAAACACCATATATTTT. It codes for CASSEQITAGNTIYF.

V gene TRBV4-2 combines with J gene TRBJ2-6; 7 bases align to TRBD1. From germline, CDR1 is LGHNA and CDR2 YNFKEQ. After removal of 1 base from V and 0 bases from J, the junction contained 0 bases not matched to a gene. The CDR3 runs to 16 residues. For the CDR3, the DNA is TGTGCCAGCAGCCAAGGGACAGGCTCTGGGGCCAACGTCCTGACTTTC. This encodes CASSQGTGSGANVLTF.

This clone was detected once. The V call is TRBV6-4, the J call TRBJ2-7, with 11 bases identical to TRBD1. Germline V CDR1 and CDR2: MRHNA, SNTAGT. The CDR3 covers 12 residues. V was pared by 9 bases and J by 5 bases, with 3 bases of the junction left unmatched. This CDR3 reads CASWTGGNEQYF. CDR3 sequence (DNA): TGTGCCAGTTGGACAGGGGGCAACGAGCAGTACTTC.

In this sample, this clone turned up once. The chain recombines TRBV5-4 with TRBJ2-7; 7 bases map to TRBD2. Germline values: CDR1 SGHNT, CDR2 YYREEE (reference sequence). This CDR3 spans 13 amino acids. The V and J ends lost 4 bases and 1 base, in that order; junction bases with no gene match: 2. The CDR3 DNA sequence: TGTGCCAGCAGCCGGACTAGTTCCTACGAGCAGTACTTC. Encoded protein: CASSRTSSYEQYF.

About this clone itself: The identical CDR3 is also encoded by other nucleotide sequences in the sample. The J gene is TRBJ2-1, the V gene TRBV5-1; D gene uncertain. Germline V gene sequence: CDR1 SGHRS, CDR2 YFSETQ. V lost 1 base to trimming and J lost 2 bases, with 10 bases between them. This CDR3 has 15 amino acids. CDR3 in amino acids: CASSLSSGAYNEQFF. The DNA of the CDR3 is TGCGCCAGCAGCTTGTCGTCAGGTGCCTACAATGAGCAGTTCTTC.

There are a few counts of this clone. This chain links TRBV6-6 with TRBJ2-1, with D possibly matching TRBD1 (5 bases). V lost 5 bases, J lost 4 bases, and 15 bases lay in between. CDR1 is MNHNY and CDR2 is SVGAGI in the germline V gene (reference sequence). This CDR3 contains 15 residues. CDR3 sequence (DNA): TGTGCCAGCAGTCCCGGACACCGAATGTACAATGAGCAGTTCTTC. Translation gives CASSPGHRMYNEQFF.

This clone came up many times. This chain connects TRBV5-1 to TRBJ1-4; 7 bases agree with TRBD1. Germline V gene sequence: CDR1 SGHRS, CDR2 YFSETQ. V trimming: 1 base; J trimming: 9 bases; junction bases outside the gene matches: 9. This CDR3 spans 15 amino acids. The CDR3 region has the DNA TGCGCCAGCAGCTTGAGCGACAGGGACAACCAAAAACTGTTTTTT. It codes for CASSLSDRDNQKLFF.

The CDR3 region has the DNA TGTGCCAGCAGCGTAGGGGACAGCTTTAATCAGCCCCAGCATTTT. Its protein product is CASSVGDSFNQPQHF. The chain employs TRBV9 and TRBJ1-5; 7 positions agree with TRBD1. CDR1 and CDR2 from the germline V gene are SGDLS and YYNGEE. CDR3 length: 15 residues. Trimming cost V 0 bases and J 4 bases; bases outside gene matches: 4.

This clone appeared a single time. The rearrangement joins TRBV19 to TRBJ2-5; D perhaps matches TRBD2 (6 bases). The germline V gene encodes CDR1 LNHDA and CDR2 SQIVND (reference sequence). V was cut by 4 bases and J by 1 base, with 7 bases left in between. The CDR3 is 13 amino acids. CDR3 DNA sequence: TGTGCCAGTAGTAGGGGGGTCCAAGAGACCCAGTACTTC. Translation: CASSRGVQETQYF.

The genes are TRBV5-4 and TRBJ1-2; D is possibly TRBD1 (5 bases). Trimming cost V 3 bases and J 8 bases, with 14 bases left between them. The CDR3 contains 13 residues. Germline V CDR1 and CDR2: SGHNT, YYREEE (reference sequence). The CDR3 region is CASSSIAGGGYTF. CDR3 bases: TGTGCCAGCAGCTCGATTGCCGGGGGGGGCTACACCTTC.

The CDR3 reads CASRPLAGVSYEQYF. In DNA form, the CDR3 reads TGCGCCAGCAGACCTCTAGCGGGAGTCTCCTACGAGCAGTACTTC. The genes are TRBV4-1 and TRBJ2-7; TRBD2 matches 10 bases. Germline V gene sequence: CDR1 MGHRA, CDR2 YSYEKL. The CDR3 has 15 residues. V was pared by 6 bases and J by 0 bases, with 5 bases of the junction left unmatched.

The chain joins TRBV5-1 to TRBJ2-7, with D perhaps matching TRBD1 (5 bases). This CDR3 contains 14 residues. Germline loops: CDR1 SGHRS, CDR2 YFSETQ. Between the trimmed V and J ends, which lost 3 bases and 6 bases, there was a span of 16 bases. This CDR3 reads CASSWGTGTGEQYF. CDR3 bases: TGCGCCAGCAGCTGGGGAACAGGAACTGGCGAGCAGTACTTC.